This TCR beta chain was recovered during a study of T cells in Graves' hyperthyroidism and ophthalmopathy. Deletions cut 2 bases from V and 3 bases from J, with 14 bases between. CDR1 and CDR2 from the germline V gene are SGHTA and FQGNSA. CDR3 length: 15 residues. This clonotype was counted at least ten times. TCR beta CDR3 sequences were amplified from RNA transcripts. TCR CDR3 regions were first amplified by RT-PCR with HTBI primers. TCRdb re-called the multiplex PCR reads with MiXCR, one entry per CDR3 protein. The repertoire holds approximately 400,000 distinct CDR3 sequences, with approximately 14% as singletons.

The rearrangement joins TRBV7-2 to TRBJ2-7; the D is unclear. Sample: blood. The receptor comes from a woman in her late teens or twenties with Graves' hyperthyroidism that later progressed to Graves' ophthalmopathy. CDR3 DNA: TGTGCCAGCAGCTTAACCCCCCAGTTGGGCTACGAGCAGTACTTC. It encodes CASSLTPQLGYEQYF.